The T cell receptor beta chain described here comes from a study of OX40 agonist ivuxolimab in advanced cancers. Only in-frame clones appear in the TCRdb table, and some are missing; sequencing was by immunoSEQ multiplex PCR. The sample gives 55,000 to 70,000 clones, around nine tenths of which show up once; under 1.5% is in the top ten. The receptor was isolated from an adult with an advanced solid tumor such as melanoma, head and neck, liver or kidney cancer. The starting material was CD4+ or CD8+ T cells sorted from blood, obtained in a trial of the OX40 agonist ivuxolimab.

The CDR3 bases are TGTGCCACCAAGCCCGGGCGGGTCGGGGAGCAGTACTTC. It yields the protein CATKPGRVGEQYF. The J gene is TRBJ2-7, the V gene TRBV27; D may be TRBD2 (5 bases). This CDR3 contains 13 residues. Trimming cost V 10 bases and J 7 bases, with 20 bases left between them. Germline CDR1 is MNHEY and CDR2 is SMNVEV (reference sequence).